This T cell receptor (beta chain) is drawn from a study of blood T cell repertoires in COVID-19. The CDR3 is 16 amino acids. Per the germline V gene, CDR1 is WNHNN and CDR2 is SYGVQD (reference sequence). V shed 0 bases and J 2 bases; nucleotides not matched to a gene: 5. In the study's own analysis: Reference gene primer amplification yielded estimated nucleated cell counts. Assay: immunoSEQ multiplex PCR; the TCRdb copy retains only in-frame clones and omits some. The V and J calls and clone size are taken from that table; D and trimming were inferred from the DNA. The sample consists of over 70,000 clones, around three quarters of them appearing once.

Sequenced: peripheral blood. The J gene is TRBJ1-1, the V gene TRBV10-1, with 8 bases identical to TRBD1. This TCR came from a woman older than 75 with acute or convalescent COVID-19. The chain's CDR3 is CASSESGTGENTEAFF. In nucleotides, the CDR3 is TGCGCCAGCAGTGAGTCGGGGACAGGAGAAAACACTGAAGCTTTCTTT.